The sequence of this T cell receptor (beta chain) was determined in a study of T cell repertoires in ileal Crohn's disease. Study-level information: All patients had surgery for stricturing (around 60%) or penetrating (around 40%) disease. Biopsies of the neoterminal ileum at postoperative colonoscopy form M6 samples. Study outcomes and limitations: Postoperative endoscopy occurred within one year, median approximately 7.5 months. Active smokers at surgery had more clonal expansions than non-smokers.

Specified time point: neoterminal ileum biopsy at postoperative endoscopy, about 6 months after surgery. Data came from immunoSEQ multiplex PCR; TCRdb stores just in-frame clones and leaves some out. The data show roughly 62,000 clones, around 90% seen once. The CDR3 contains 15 residues. The V and J ends lost 0 bases and 7 bases respectively, with 15 bases between them. CDR1 and CDR2 (germline): MGHRA, YSYEKL. A note on this clone: What it recognizes is unknown.

The TCR comes from an adult with Crohn's disease. The sample taken for sequencing was ileal tissue. V gene TRBV4-1 combines with J gene TRBJ1-2; D gene uncertain. The CDR3 DNA follows: TGCGCCAGCAGCCAAGAGGCGCCCGGACTGAGTGGCTACACCTTC. Protein sequence: CASSQEAPGLSGYTF.